The rows below give T cell receptor beta chains drawn from one sample of a study of response to subunit inactivated influenza vaccine. TCRdb independently ran MiXCR on the RT-PCR reads; one entry per CDR3 protein. The table has hundreds of thousands of distinct CDR3 sequences, 15% to 19% seen once. The sequencing here drew on PBMCs from blood, taken about 12 days after vaccination. These receptors originate from a man in his fifties who received an inactivated influenza vaccine. Each CDR3 is given with its conserved first and last residue. The order of the fields is V gene, J gene, D gene, clone size, CDR3 protein, CDR3 DNA. D genes are given only for firm matches. Size tells how often a clone was seen (once, few, many) or the class of an expanded clone, and some rows leave it out.

v_gene: TRBV7-6
j_gene: TRBJ2-5
d_gene: TRBD1
abundance: NA
CDR3aa: CASGLRTGEQTQYF
CDR3nt: TGTGCCAGCGGCCTTCGGACAGGGGAACAGACCCAGTACTTC

v_gene: TRBV7-9
j_gene: TRBJ2-1
d_gene: NA
abundance: NA
CDR3aa: CASSYHAPEEQFF
CDR3nt: TGTGCCAGCAGCTACCACGCGCCCGAGGAGCAGTTCTTC

v_gene: TRBV6-2/TRBV6-3
j_gene: TRBJ2-7
d_gene: TRBD1
abundance: many
CDR3aa: CASRTGVGLYEQYF
CDR3nt: TGTGCCAGCAGGACAGGGGTTGGTCTCTACGAGCAGTACTTC

v_gene: TRBV12-3/TRBV12-4
j_gene: TRBJ1-2
d_gene: NA
abundance: NA
CDR3aa: CASSFFQGPNYGYTF
CDR3nt: TGTGCCAGCAGTTTTTTTCAGGGGCCAAACTATGGCTACACCTTC

v_gene: TRBV12-3/TRBV12-4
j_gene: TRBJ2-1
d_gene: NA
abundance: many
CDR3aa: CASSRRDSYNEQFF
CDR3nt: TGTGCCAGCAGTCGTAGGGACTCCTACAATGAGCAGTTCTTC

v_gene: TRBV2
j_gene: TRBJ1-1
d_gene: NA
abundance: NA
CDR3aa: CASSVVQRKTEAFF
CDR3nt: TGTGCCAGCAGCGTGGTACAGAGGAAGACTGAAGCTTTCTTT

v_gene: TRBV5-6
j_gene: TRBJ2-7
d_gene: TRBD2
abundance: NA
CDR3aa: CASSFGLAGGPSYEQYF
CDR3nt: TGTGCCAGCAGCTTCGGTCTAGCGGGAGGGCCCTCCTACGAGCAGTACTTC

v_gene: TRBV7-2
j_gene: TRBJ2-1
d_gene: TRBD2
abundance: few
CDR3aa: CASSLAGGGTYNEQFF
CDR3nt: TGTGCCAGCAGCTTAGCAGGCGGGGGGACCTACAATGAGCAGTTCTTC

v_gene: TRBV6-5
j_gene: TRBJ1-2
d_gene: NA
abundance: once
CDR3aa: CASKAPSYGYTF
CDR3nt: TGTGCCAGCAAGGCCCCGAGCTATGGCTACACCTTC

v_gene: TRBV12-3/TRBV12-4
j_gene: TRBJ1-2
d_gene: NA
abundance: few
CDR3aa: CASSLRQRNYGYTF
CDR3nt: TGTGCCAGCAGTCTAAGACAGCGTAACTATGGCTACACCTTC

v_gene: TRBV12-3/TRBV12-4
j_gene: TRBJ2-7
d_gene: TRBD1
abundance: few
CDR3aa: CASSSTGTGGHEQYF
CDR3nt: TGTGCCAGCAGCAGTACCGGGACAGGGGGCCACGAGCAGTACTTC

v_gene: TRBV12-3/TRBV12-4
j_gene: TRBJ2-3
d_gene: TRBD2
abundance: few
CDR3aa: CASSHDGAGGSTDTQYF
CDR3nt: TGTGCCAGCAGCCACGATGGAGCGGGGGGAAGCACAGATACGCAGTATTTT

v_gene: TRBV7-8
j_gene: TRBJ2-1
d_gene: NA
abundance: NA
CDR3aa: CASSLRARMNEQFF
CDR3nt: TGTGCCAGCAGCTTGAGGGCTCGTATGAATGAGCAGTTCTTC

v_gene: TRBV4-2
j_gene: TRBJ2-7
d_gene: NA
abundance: few
CDR3aa: CASSQDGDFYEQYF
CDR3nt: TGTGCCAGCAGCCAAGACGGGGACTTCTACGAGCAGTACTTC

v_gene: TRBV5-1
j_gene: TRBJ1-1
d_gene: NA
abundance: NA
CDR3aa: CASSYVSGGTTTFF
CDR3nt: TGCGCCAGCAGCTACGTCTCGGGGGGGACCACTACTTTCTTT

v_gene: TRBV7-2
j_gene: TRBJ2-1
d_gene: TRBD1
abundance: many
CDR3aa: CASSPNRGFEQFF
CDR3nt: TGTGCCAGCAGCCCCAACAGGGGTTTTGAGCAGTTCTTC

v_gene: TRBV7-2
j_gene: TRBJ2-1
d_gene: TRBD2
abundance: many
CDR3aa: CASSLVAGGIYNEQFF
CDR3nt: TGTGCCAGCAGCTTAGTTGCGGGGGGCATATACAATGAGCAGTTCTTC

v_gene: TRBV12-3/TRBV12-4
j_gene: TRBJ2-1
d_gene: NA
abundance: many
CDR3aa: CASSSRDLGNF
CDR3nt: TGTGCCAGCAGTTCCCGGGACCTAGGCAACTTC

v_gene: TRBV7-8
j_gene: TRBJ2-1
d_gene: TRBD2
abundance: NA
CDR3aa: CASSLVLTSGLYSYNEQFF
CDR3nt: TGTGCCAGCAGCTTAGTTTTGACTAGCGGGTTATACTCCTACAATGAGCAGTTCTTC

v_gene: TRBV4-3
j_gene: TRBJ2-6
d_gene: TRBD1
abundance: few
CDR3aa: CASSQGLQGAGSGANVLTF
CDR3nt: TGCGCCAGCAGCCAGGGCTTACAGGGGGCAGGCTCTGGGGCCAACGTCCTGACTTTC

v_gene: TRBV6-1
j_gene: TRBJ2-1
d_gene: TRBD2
abundance: NA
CDR3aa: CASSPDGLAAYNEQFF
CDR3nt: TGTGCCAGCAGTCCAGACGGACTAGCGGCCTACAATGAGCAGTTCTTC

v_gene: TRBV20-1
j_gene: TRBJ2-7
d_gene: TRBD2
abundance: NA
CDR3aa: CSALEAGVDEQYF
CDR3nt: TGCAGTGCCCTTGAGGCGGGGGTGGACGAGCAGTACTTC